Sequencing of this T cell receptor (beta chain) was carried out in a study of T cells of healthy individuals. TCRdb used MiXCR to reprocess the 5' RACE reads, holding one entry per CDR3 protein. The sample includes about 63,000 distinct CDR3 sequences, 15% to 20% seen only once; the top ten take around 5.1%. V shed 5 bases and J shed 7 bases, with 17 bases lying between them. This CDR3 comprises 14 residues. Per germline, CDR1 MNHNY and CDR2 SVGAGI (reference sequence). The rearrangement uses TRBV6-6 and TRBJ1-1; D unresolved. This receptor was obtained from a human donor in good health. The CDR3 region has the DNA TGTGCCAGCAGTCCGGCCCATAGCGGGGTTGAAGCTTTCTTT. Translating it yields CASSPAHSGVEAFF.